Following are 18 T cell receptor beta chains from one sample sequenced in a study of blood T cell repertoires in COVID-19. Method: immunoSEQ multiplex PCR; TCRdb's copy keeps in-frame clones and lacks some. The sample has some 220,000 clones, 75% to 85% seen once. The sequencing input was peripheral blood. The receptor set was obtained from a woman aged 70-85 years with COVID-19, enrolled during active disease.

The CDR3 nucleotides are TGCGCCAGCAGCCAAGTGACAATAGCGGGAGGCTACAATGAGCAGTTCTTC. Protein sequence: CASSQVTIAGGYNEQFF. The V and J genes are TRBV4-3 and TRBJ2-1; 10 bases align to TRBD2. From germline, CDR1 is LGHNA and CDR2 YSLEER. CDR3 length: 17 residues. Losses at the gene ends were 1 base for V and 3 bases for J; bases not matched to a gene: 6.

The gene calls are TRBV11-2 and TRBJ1-3, with D unclear. V shed 0 bases and J shed 0 bases, with 9 bases lying between them. The germline V gene encodes CDR1 SGHAT and CDR2 FQNNGV. The CDR3 loop spans 16 amino acids. DNA for the CDR3: TGTGCCAGCAGCTTAGATCAAGGGAGCTCTGGAAACACCATATATTTT. Translating it yields CASSLDQGSSGNTIYF. The complete variable domain, with remaining parts taken from reference TRBV11-2 and TRBJ1-3, reads EAGVAQSPRYKIIEKRQSVAFWCNPISGHATLYWYQQILGQGPKLLIQFQNNGVVDDSQLPKDRFSAERLKGVDSTLKIQPAKLEDSAVYLCASSLDQGSSGNTIYFGEGSWLTVV.

The rearrangement links TRBV9 to TRBJ2-2; D gene uncertain. This CDR3 region has 13 residues. Germline V lookup: CDR1 SGDLS, CDR2 YYNGEE. V was clipped by 0 bases and J by 6 bases, with 6 bases between them. The CDR3 reads CASSVAGSGELFF. The CDR3 DNA reads TGTGCCAGCAGCGTAGCCGGGTCCGGGGAGCTGTTTTTT.

The chain carries TRBV9 and TRBJ1-1; D uncertain. V was clipped by 4 bases and J by 2 bases, with 15 bases between them. This CDR3 is built from 15 residues. Germline-derived CDR1 and CDR2 are SGDLS and YYNGEE. The CDR3 DNA reads as TGTGCCAGCAGCTTGCCTTGGGTGGGCAACACTGAAGCTTTCTTT. Protein: CASSLPWVGNTEAFF.

The gene calls are TRBV2 and TRBJ2-7, with 14 bases aligning to TRBD2. The germline V gene has CDR1 SNHLY and CDR2 FYNNEI. V trimming: 5 bases; J trimming: 6 bases; junction bases outside the gene matches: 9. This CDR3 region has 16 residues. CDR3 nucleotide sequence: TGTGCCAGCAGTACAACCGGGACTAGCGGGAGTAGCGAGCAGTACTTC. Amino acids: CASSTTGTSGSSEQYF.

V and J are TRBV28 and TRBJ1-2, with 10 bases matching TRBD1. Germline assignment: CDR1 MDHEN and CDR2 SYDVKM. After removal of 8 bases from V and 8 bases from J, the junction contained 11 bases not matched to a gene. CDR3 length equals 14 residues. DNA for the CDR3: TGTGCCAGCGGCTTGACAGGGGGCTTCAAAGGCTACACCTTC. It specifies CASGLTGGFKGYTF.

This clone was counted between two and nine times. The gene calls are TRBV5-5 and TRBJ1-1; D remains unclear. The CDR3 length is 13 residues. Germline V CDR1 and CDR2: SGHKS, YYEKEE (reference sequence). Trimming pared 4 bases from V and 1 base from J, leaving 8 bases between. The CDR3 bases are TGTGCCAGCAGCCGTATTCGGAACACTGAAGCTTTCTTT. It encodes CASSRIRNTEAFF.

The rearrangement uses TRBV4-1 and TRBJ1-6; D unresolved. Per the germline V gene, CDR1 is MGHRA and CDR2 is YSYEKL. Trimming took off 5 bases at V and 7 bases at J, with 9 bases between the two ends. The CDR3 runs to 13 residues. The CDR3 loop reads CASSIRSNSPLHF. The CDR3 DNA reads TGCGCCAGCAGCATCCGGTCCAATTCACCCCTCCACTTT.

The J gene is TRBJ2-3, the V gene TRBV30, with 16 bases identical to TRBD2. The germline gives CDR1 GTSNPN, CDR2 SVGIG (reference sequence). This CDR3 is 19 amino acids long. The ends lost 3 bases at V and 4 bases at J; junction bases unmatched: 13. The CDR3: CAWSISGTSGRAPPDTQYF. The CDR3 DNA reads as TGTGCCTGGAGCATCTCGGGGACTAGCGGGAGGGCCCCCCCAGATACGCAGTATTTT.

Only a few counts were recorded for this clone. This chain links TRBV6-2 or TRBV6-3 with TRBJ2-1; unclear D gene. V was cut by 0 bases and J by 3 bases, with 9 bases left in between. This CDR3 has 15 residues. The V gene's germline CDR1 is MNHEY and CDR2 SVGEGT. CDR3 sequence: CASSYSFVSYNEQFF. The CDR3 coding sequence is TGTGCCAGCAGTTACTCGTTCGTGAGCTACAATGAGCAGTTCTTC.

DNA of the CDR3: TGTGCCAGCAGTTTATCGCTAGCCCCCCGTCTCTTTACGCAGTATTTT. It yields the protein CASSLSLAPRLFTQYF. The V gene is TRBV27, the J gene TRBJ2-3; TRBD2 is a possible D gene (5 bases). V lost 0 bases to trimming and J lost 8 bases, with 18 bases between them. The germline CDR1 and CDR2 sequences are MNHEY and SMNVEV (reference sequence). This CDR3 has 16 residues.

CDR3 residues: CAWRASGRGYEQYF. DNA for the CDR3: TGTGCCTGGAGGGCTAGCGGGAGGGGGTACGAGCAGTACTTC. V gene TRBV30 combines with J gene TRBJ2-7; 12 nucleotides agree with TRBD2. There are 14 residues in the CDR3. Germline trimming cut 3 bases from V and 4 bases from J; bases unmatched to any gene: 4. Germline CDR1 and CDR2: GTSNPN and SVGIG (reference sequence). The full variable domain, completed using reference TRBV30 and TRBJ2-7, is SQTIHQWPATLVQPVGSPLSLECTVEGTSNPNLYWYRQAAGRGLQLLFYSVGIGQISSEVPQNLSASRPQDRQFILSSKKLLLSDSGFYLCAWRASGRGYEQYFGPGTRLTVT.

V and J are TRBV28 and TRBJ2-5; possibly TRBD1 for D (6 bases). CDR1 is MDHEN, CDR2 SYDVKM, per germline. The CDR3 extends over 15 amino acids. Trimming removed 5 bases from V and 1 base from J, with 14 bases in between. CDR3 in DNA: TGTGCCAGCAGTCCCCGAGGACAGCCCCAAGAGACCCAGTACTTC. It is translated as CASSPRGQPQETQYF.

This chain uses TRBV6-5 with TRBJ1-4; 9 bases map to TRBD1. Germline V CDR1 and CDR2: MNHEY, SVGAGI. V gave up 5 bases and J gave up 8 bases; unmatched junction bases: 9. The CDR3 runs to 15 residues. The CDR3 loop is CASSPSGTGLEKLFF. DNA for the CDR3: TGTGCCAGCAGTCCCTCCGGGACAGGGCTAGAAAAACTGTTTTTT.

V is TRBV28 and J is TRBJ2-5; TRBD1 agrees at 7 bases. This CDR3 spans 17 amino acids. Unmatched junction bases numbered 13, after V lost 4 bases and J lost 2 bases. CDR1 is MDHEN and CDR2 is SYDVKM in the germline V gene. CDR3: CASSSLGPHRGQETQYF. The CDR3 DNA reads TGTGCCAGCAGTTCACTAGGCCCACACAGGGGTCAAGAGACCCAGTACTTC.

This clone was seen only once. The chain has TRBV2 and TRBJ2-3, with 7 bases aligning to TRBD2. The V gene end was trimmed by 6 bases and the J gene end by 1 base; junction bases not matched to a gene: 4. The germline V gene encodes CDR1 SNHLY and CDR2 FYNNEI. The CDR3 length is 14 residues. CDR3 in amino acids: CASRTSWGTDTQYF. CDR3 DNA: TGTGCCAGCAGGACTAGCTGGGGCACAGATACGCAGTATTTT. Full variable domain (remainder filled in from reference TRBV2 and TRBJ2-3): EPEVTQTPSHQVTQMGQEVILRCVPISNHLYFYWYRQILGQKVEFLVSFYNNEISEKSEIFDDQFSVERPDGSNFTLKIRSTKLEDSAMYFCASRTSWGTDTQYFGPGTRLTVL.

V gene TRBV28 combines with J gene TRBJ1-6; 7 bases map to TRBD1. V gave up 8 bases and J gave up 7 bases; unmatched junction bases: 8. This CDR3 region has 14 residues. The germline V gene encodes CDR1 MDHEN and CDR2 SYDVKM. CDR3 sequence reads: CASGQVRRNSPLHF. CDR3 bases: TGTGCCAGCGGACAGGTCAGGAGGAATTCACCCCTCCACTTT.

V is TRBV30 and J is TRBJ2-1; 8 nucleotides line up with TRBD1. This CDR3 contains 15 residues. J lost 4 bases, V lost 2 bases, and 7 bases had no gene match. Germline CDR1 reads GTSNPN; CDR2 reads SVGIG (reference sequence). The CDR3 DNA is TGTGCCTGGAGTACCGGACAGGGTTTATACAATGAGCAGTTCTTC. As protein: CAWSTGQGLYNEQFF. Variable domain in full (rest from reference TRBV30 and TRBJ2-1): SQTIHQWPATLVQPVGSPLSLECTVEGTSNPNLYWYRQAAGRGLQLLFYSVGIGQISSEVPQNLSASRPQDRQFILSSKKLLLSDSGFYLCAWSTGQGLYNEQFFGPGTRLTVL.